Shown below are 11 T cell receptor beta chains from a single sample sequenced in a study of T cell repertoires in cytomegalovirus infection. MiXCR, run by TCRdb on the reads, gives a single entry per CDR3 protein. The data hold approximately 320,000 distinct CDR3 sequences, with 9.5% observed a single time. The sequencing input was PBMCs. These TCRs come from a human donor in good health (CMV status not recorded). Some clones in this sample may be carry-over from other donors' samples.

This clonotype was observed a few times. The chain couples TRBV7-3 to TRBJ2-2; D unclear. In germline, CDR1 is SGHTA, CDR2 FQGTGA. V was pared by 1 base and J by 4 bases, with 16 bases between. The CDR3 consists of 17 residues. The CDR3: CASSLIGSNLGTGELFF. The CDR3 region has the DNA TGTGCCAGCAGCTTAATAGGGTCCAACTTAGGCACCGGGGAGCTGTTTTTT.

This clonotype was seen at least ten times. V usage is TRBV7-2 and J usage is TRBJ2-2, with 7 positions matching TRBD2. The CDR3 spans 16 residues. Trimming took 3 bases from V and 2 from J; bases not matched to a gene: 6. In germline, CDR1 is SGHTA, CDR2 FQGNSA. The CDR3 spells CASSLLGGTNTGELFF. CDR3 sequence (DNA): TGTGCCAGCAGCTTGCTCGGGGGGACTAACACCGGGGAGCTGTTTTTT.

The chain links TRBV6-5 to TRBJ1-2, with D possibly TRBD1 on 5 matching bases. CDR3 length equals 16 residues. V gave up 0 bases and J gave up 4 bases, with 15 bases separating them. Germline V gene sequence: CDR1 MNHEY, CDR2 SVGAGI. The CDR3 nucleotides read TGTGCCAGCAGTTACTCGGGGGGGACGGGCGTCTATGGCTACACCTTC. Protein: CASSYSGGTGVYGYTF.

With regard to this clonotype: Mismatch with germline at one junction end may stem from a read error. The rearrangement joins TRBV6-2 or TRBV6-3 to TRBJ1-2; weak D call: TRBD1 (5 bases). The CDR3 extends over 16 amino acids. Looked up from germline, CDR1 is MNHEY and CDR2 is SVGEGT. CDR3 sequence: CASSYFTPAGNGGYIF. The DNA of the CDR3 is TGTGCCAGCAGTTACTTCACCCCTGCAGGGAACGGCGGCTACATCTTC.

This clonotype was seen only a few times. The CDR3 is CASSLIGTGGDEQFF. DNA of the CDR3: TGTGCCAGCAGCTTAATTGGGACAGGAGGGGATGAGCAGTTCTTC. The chain uses TRBV7-3 and TRBJ2-1; 8 positions match TRBD1. Germline trimming cut 1 base from V and 8 bases from J; bases unmatched to any gene: 7. In germline, CDR1 is SGHTA, CDR2 FQGTGA. The CDR3 is made up of 15 amino acids.

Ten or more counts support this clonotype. The CDR3 is CASSQTGLLGNTEAFF. The CDR3 DNA follows: TGCGCCAGCAGCCAAACCGGGCTCCTAGGGAACACTGAAGCTTTCTTT. This chain links TRBV4-1 with TRBJ1-1, with D unclear. The CDR3 runs 16 residues. CDR1 MGHRA and CDR2 YSYEKL come from the germline V gene. The V end lost 2 bases, the J end lost 1 base, and 14 bases lay between the germline ends.

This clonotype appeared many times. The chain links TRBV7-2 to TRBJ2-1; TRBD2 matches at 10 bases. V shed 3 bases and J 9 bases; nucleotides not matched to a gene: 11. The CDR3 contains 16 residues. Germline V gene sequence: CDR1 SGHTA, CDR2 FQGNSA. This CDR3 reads CASSLTRASGGIEQFF. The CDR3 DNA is TGTGCCAGCAGCTTGACGAGGGCTAGCGGGGGTATTGAGCAGTTCTTC.

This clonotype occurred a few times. CDR3 nucleotide sequence: TGTGCCAGCAGTGAATTCCCCCAGGGAGGACAGCCCCAGCATTTT. Translating gives CASSEFPQGGQPQHF. This chain joins TRBV2 and TRBJ1-5; weak D call: TRBD1 (5 bases). This CDR3 contains 15 residues. The V end lost 2 bases, the J end lost 7 bases, and 15 bases lay between the germline ends. Germline V CDR1 and CDR2: SNHLY, FYNNEI.

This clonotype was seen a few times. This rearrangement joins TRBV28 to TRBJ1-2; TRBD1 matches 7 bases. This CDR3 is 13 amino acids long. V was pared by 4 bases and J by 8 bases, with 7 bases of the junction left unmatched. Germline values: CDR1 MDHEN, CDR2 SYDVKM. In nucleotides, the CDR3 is TGTGCCAGCAGTTCCCGAAGGGGGCAGGGCTACACCTTC. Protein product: CASSSRRGQGYTF.

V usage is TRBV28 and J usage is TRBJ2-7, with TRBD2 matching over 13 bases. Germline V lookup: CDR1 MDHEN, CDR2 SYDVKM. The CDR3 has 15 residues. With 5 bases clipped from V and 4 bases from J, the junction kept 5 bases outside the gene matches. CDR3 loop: CASSILAGGHYEQYF. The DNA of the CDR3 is TGTGCCAGCAGTATACTAGCGGGAGGGCATTACGAGCAGTACTTC.

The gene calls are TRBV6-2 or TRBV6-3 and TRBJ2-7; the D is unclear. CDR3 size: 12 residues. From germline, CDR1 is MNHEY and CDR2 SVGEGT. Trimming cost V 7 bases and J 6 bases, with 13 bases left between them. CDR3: CASTSSPSEQYF. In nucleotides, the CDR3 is TGTGCCAGCACCAGCTCTCCTTCCGAGCAGTACTTC.